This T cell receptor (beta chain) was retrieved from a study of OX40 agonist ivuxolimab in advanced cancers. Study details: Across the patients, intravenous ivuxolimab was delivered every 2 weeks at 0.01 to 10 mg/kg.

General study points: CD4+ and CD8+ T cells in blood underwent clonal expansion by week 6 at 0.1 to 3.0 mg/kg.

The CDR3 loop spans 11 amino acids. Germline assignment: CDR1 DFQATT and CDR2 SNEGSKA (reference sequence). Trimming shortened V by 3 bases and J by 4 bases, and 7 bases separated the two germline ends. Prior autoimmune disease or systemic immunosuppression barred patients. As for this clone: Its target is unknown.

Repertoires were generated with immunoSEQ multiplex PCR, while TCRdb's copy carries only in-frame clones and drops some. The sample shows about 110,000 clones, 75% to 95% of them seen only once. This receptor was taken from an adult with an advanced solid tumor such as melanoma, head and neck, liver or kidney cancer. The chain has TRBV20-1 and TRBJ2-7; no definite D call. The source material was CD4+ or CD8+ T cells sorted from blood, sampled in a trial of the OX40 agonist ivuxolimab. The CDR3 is CSARTSYEQYF. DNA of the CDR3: TGCAGTGCTAGGACGTCATACGAGCAGTACTTC.